The clone carrying this TCR beta chain was observed a handful of times. Time point denoted: patch test 3, about 24 weeks after DPC sensitization. Treatment meaning: therapeutic diphenylcyclopropenone sensitization with weekly scalp DPC. Each patch-test visit's blood sample preceded patch application. This entry comes from a study of human T cells and chemical hapten exposure. V lost 4 bases and J lost 1; bases outside the gene matches: 5. The CDR3 consists of 16 residues. CDR1 is LGHDT and CDR2 is YNNKEL in the germline V gene (reference sequence). Using its own MiXCR run on the RACE reads, TCRdb lists one record per CDR3 protein. The data contain roughly 53,000 distinct CDR3 sequences, 8% to 10% of them seen just once; the ten biggest clones take up approximately 15%.

This receptor was identified in a woman aged 40 to 50 with alopecia areata. Some clones in this sample may be carry-over from other donors' samples. The chain carries TRBV3-1 and TRBJ1-4; 8 bases are shared with TRBD1. This material consisted of whole blood, taken in connection with sensitization to the hapten diphenylcyclopropenone (DPC). The CDR3, as DNA: TGTGCCAGCAGCCGCGGACAGGGATTAACTAATGAAAAACTGTTTTTT. Protein product: CASSRGQGLTNEKLFF. Complete variable domain (other parts from reference TRBV3-1 and TRBJ1-4): DTAVSQTPKYLVTQMGNDKSIKCEQNLGHDTMYWYKQDSKKFLKIMFSYNNKELIINETVPNRFSPKSPDKAHLNLHINSLELGDSAVYFCASSRGQGLTNEKLFFGSGTQLSVL.